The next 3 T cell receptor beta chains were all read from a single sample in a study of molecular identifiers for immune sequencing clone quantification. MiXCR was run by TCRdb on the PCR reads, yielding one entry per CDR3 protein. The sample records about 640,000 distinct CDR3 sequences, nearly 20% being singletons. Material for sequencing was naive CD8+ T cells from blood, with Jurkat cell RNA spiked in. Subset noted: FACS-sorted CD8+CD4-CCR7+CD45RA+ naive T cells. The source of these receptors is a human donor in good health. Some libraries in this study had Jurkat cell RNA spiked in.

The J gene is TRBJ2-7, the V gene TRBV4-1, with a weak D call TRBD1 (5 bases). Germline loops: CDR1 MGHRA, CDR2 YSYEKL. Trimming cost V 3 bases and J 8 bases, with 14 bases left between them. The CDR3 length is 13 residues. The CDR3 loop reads CASSQYTGYQQYF. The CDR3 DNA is TGCGCCAGCAGCCAGTATACAGGTTACCAGCAGTACTTC.

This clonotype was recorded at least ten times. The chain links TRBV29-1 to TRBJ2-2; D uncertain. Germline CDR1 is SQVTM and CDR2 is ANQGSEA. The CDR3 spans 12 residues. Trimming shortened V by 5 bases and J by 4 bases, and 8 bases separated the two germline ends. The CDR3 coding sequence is TGCAGCGTTTTATGGTCCACCGGGGAGCTGTTTTTT. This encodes CSVLWSTGELFF.

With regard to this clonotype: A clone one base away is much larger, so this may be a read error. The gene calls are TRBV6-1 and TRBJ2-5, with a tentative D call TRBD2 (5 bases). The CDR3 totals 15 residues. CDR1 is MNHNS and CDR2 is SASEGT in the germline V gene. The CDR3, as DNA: TGTGCCAGCGGTGAATGGGTGGGAGTAGGTGAGACCCAGTACTTC. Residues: CASGEWVGVGETQYF.